These T cell receptor beta chains were read from a single sample in a study of post-analysis software for immune sequencing data. Using its own MiXCR run on the PCR reads, TCRdb lists one record per CDR3 protein. The sample lists about 800,000 distinct CDR3 sequences; approximately 30% were seen once. Input material: blood. The receptors shown here come from a girl aged 10-17 years with multiple sclerosis. CDR3s include the opening cysteine and the closing phenylalanine or tryptophan. D genes are given only for firm matches. Part of the rows lack a size; the others show once, few, many or a class for expanded clones.

TRBJ2-5	TRBD1	few	TRBV15	CATSRGTGQETQYF	TGTGCCACCAGCAGAGGGACAGGCCAAGAGACCCAGTACTTC
TRBJ1-2	.	.	TRBV5-1	CASSTEIGASGYTF	TGCGCCAGCAGCACCGAAATCGGCGCGAGTGGCTACACCTTC
TRBJ1-1	TRBD1	.	TRBV2	CASSTDRDAEAFF	TGTGCCAGCAGCACCGACAGGGACGCTGAAGCTTTCTTT
TRBJ2-3	TRBD2	.	TRBV12-3/TRBV12-4	CASTLGLAGARDTQYF	TGTGCCAGCACCTTAGGACTAGCGGGAGCGCGAGATACGCAGTATTTT
TRBJ1-2	.	.	TRBV2	CASSEDAAVIAPGYTF	TGTGCCAGCAGTGAAGACGCGGCTGTGATCGCCCCTGGCTACACCTTC
TRBJ1-2	.	few	TRBV6-2/TRBV6-3	CASSYPDSYQNYGYTF	TGTGCCAGCAGTTACCCGGACAGCTATCAAAACTATGGCTACACCTTC
TRBJ1-5	.	few	TRBV4-1	CASSQEGTPGQPQHF	TGCGCCAGCAGCCAAGAAGGGACGCCCGGTCAGCCCCAGCATTTT
TRBJ2-6	.	.	TRBV5-1	CASSLKSSGANVLTF	TGCGCCAGCAGCCTCAAGAGCTCTGGGGCCAACGTCCTGACTTTC
TRBJ2-3	.	.	TRBV28	CASSESMTQYF	TGTGCCAGCAGTGAATCTATGACGCAGTATTTT
TRBJ2-4	TRBD1	few	TRBV15	CATSRDRRTGTARGKNIQYF	TGTGCCACCAGCAGAGATCGGAGGACAGGGACGGCCCGTGGCAAAAACATTCAGTACTTC
TRBJ2-7	.	.	TRBV9	CASSRSGVPYEQYF	TGTGCCAGCAGCCGTTCCGGGGTGCCCTACGAGCAGTACTTC
TRBJ2-1	.	few	TRBV4-3	CASSQRDLSYNEQFF	TGCGCCAGCAGCCAAAGGGACCTATCCTACAATGAGCAGTTCTTC
TRBJ1-5	TRBD1	.	TRBV6-1	CATDLTGANQPQHF	TGTGCCACCGACCTTACAGGGGCGAATCAGCCCCAGCATTTT
TRBJ2-3	.	few	TRBV4-1	CASSQVTLTDTQYF	TGCGCCAGCAGCCAAGTTACCCTCACAGATACGCAGTATTTT
TRBJ2-5	.	few	TRBV5-1	CASSLDDEAGQFPPETQYF	TGCGCCAGCAGCTTGGATGACGAGGCTGGCCAATTCCCACCGGAGACCCAGTACTTC
TRBJ2-7	.	.	TRBV6-5	CASSSSRFASYNEQYF	TGTGCCAGCAGTTCGTCGCGGTTCGCCTCCTACAATGAGCAGTACTTC
TRBJ2-1	.	.	TRBV6-2/TRBV6-3	CATTKRAGREFF	TGTGCCACAACGAAGAGGGCCGGGCGGGAGTTCTTC
TRBJ1-2	.	.	TRBV19	CASRTVHGYTF	TGTGCCAGTCGGACAGTCCATGGCTACACCTTC
TRBJ2-1	TRBD2	.	TRBV7-2	CASSLGSLAEPQFF	TGTGCCAGCAGCTTAGGGTCACTAGCGGAGCCCCAGTTCTTC
TRBJ2-5	.	.	TRBV5-1	CASSRGYPETQYF	TGCGCCAGCAGCAGGGGGTATCCGGAGACCCAGTACTTC
TRBJ1-6	.	few	TRBV4-3	CASSQDPATLYNSPLHF	TGCGCCAGCAGCCAAGATCCGGCGACACTTTATAATTCACCCCTCCACTTT
TRBJ1-3	.	few	TRBV28	CASSPQGLGPRGRKAGNTIYF	TGTGCCAGCAGTCCACAGGGTCTGGGGCCCCGAGGAAGGAAAGCTGGAAACACCATATATTTT